One sample yielded the 31 T cell receptor beta chains listed below, sequenced in a study of neurological immune-mediated disorders. Documented time point: longitudinal time-point 3. MiXCR, applied by TCRdb to the 5' RACE reads, yields one record per CDR3 protein. The top ten clones hold 4.5% to 6% of a sample with approximately 84,000 distinct CDR3 sequences, about 4% of them seen once. The sequencing sample was made of PBMCs. These receptor sequences come from a woman aged 55-69 years with multiple sclerosis.

This clonotype has a handful of counts. The gene calls are TRBV18 and TRBJ1-1, with no clear D. V lost 4 bases to trimming and J lost 5 bases, with 14 bases between them. This CDR3 spans 14 amino acids. Germline V gene data show CDR1 as KGHSH and CDR2 as LQKENI. The CDR3 protein is CASSQLDSTTEAFF. CDR3 bases: TGTGCCAGCTCACAGTTGGATTCGACGACTGAAGCTTTCTTT.

This clonotype was detected many times. The chain recombines TRBV5-1 with TRBJ2-3; 9 nucleotides agree with TRBD2. The CDR3 spans 15 residues. The V and J ends lost 1 base and 8 bases, in that order; junction bases with no gene match: 8. Germline V CDR1 and CDR2: SGHRS, YFSETQ. The DNA of the CDR3 is TGCGCCAGCAGCTTGTTGCGGGGGGGCCCGGCTACGCAGTATTTT. The encoded protein is CASSLLRGGPATQYF.

This clonotype appeared many times. This chain links TRBV5-1 with TRBJ2-4; a possible D gene is TRBD2 (5 bases). CDR3 length equals 13 residues. V lost 4 bases and J lost 6, with 11 bases in between. Per germline, CDR1 SGHRS and CDR2 YFSETQ. The CDR3 coding sequence is TGCGCCAGCAGCACCGGGGAGAGAAACATTCAGTACTTC. Protein sequence: CASSTGERNIQYF.

This clonotype was seen repeatedly, ten times or more. The chain links TRBV25-1 to TRBJ1-5; 7 bases are a match to TRBD1. Trimming removed 5 bases from V and 5 bases from J; junction bases left unmatched: 12. There are 16 residues in the CDR3. Germline lookup yields CDR1 MGHDK and CDR2 SYGVNS. CDR3 coding DNA: TGTGCCAGCAGTCCCTCGACAGGGCTTTTCGATCAGCCCCAGCATTTT. Translated: CASSPSTGLFDQPQHF.

This clonotype was recorded at least ten times. The V and J genes are TRBV7-8 and TRBJ1-3, with D possibly being TRBD1 (6 bases). Per germline, CDR1 SGHVS and CDR2 FQNEAQ. Trimming left V 0 bases short and J 3 bases short, with 6 bases between. CDR3 length: 14 amino acids. The CDR3 sequence: CASSLATGGNTIYF. Here the CDR3 DNA reads TGTGCCAGCAGCTTAGCGACAGGTGGAAACACCATATATTTT.

This clonotype showed up many times. The chain uses TRBV4-2 and TRBJ1-4; D possibly corresponds to TRBD1 (5 bases). Trimming took 0 bases from V and 0 from J, leaving 8 bases between them. CDR1 and CDR2 from the germline V gene are LGHNA and YNFKEQ. This CDR3 contains 16 residues. The CDR3 DNA follows: TGTGCCAGCAGCCAAGAGACGGGACCAACTAATGAAAAACTGTTTTTT. Residues: CASSQETGPTNEKLFF.

This clonotype was observed at least ten times. The chain couples TRBV13 to TRBJ1-5, with D possibly matching TRBD1 (5 bases). The CDR3 is 15 amino acids. CDR1 and CDR2 (germline): PRHDT, FYEKMQ (reference sequence). V dropped 3 bases and J dropped 4 bases, with 13 bases sitting between them. CDR3 loop: CASSFRGAGNQPQHF. DNA for the CDR3: TGTGCCAGCAGCTTTCGGGGAGCAGGGAATCAGCCCCAGCATTTT.

This clonotype was observed a handful of times. The chain carries TRBV6-5 and TRBJ1-6, with 9 bases matching TRBD1. Germline values: CDR1 MNHEY, CDR2 SVGAGI. V lost 11 bases, J lost 7 bases, and 6 bases stayed unmatched. The length of the CDR3 is 13 residues. The CDR3 reads CAAQTGGNSPLHF. The CDR3 DNA is TGTGCCGCCCAGACAGGGGGGAATTCACCCCTCCACTTT.

This clonotype occurred many times. This CDR3 reads CSARTGSAKANTGELFF. In DNA, the CDR3 is TGCAGTGCCCGGACTGGGTCAGCCAAGGCGAACACCGGGGAGCTGTTTTTT. The chain carries TRBV20-1 and TRBJ2-2, with D possibly being TRBD2 (5 bases). The CDR3 runs to 17 residues. V was shortened by 6 bases and J by 0 bases, with 20 bases between the two germline ends. The germline V gene encodes CDR1 DFQATT and CDR2 SNEGSKA (reference sequence).

The rearrangement links TRBV11-3 to TRBJ2-1; 7 nucleotides line up with TRBD1. CDR1 and CDR2 (germline): SGHNT, YENEEA. After removal of 8 bases from V and 4 bases from J, the junction contained 11 bases not matched to a gene. The CDR3 contains 15 residues. CDR3 loop: CASYKPGQIYNEQFF. The DNA for the CDR3 is TGTGCCAGCTACAAGCCGGGACAGATTTACAATGAGCAGTTCTTC.

This clonotype was seen many times. The rearrangement joins TRBV5-1 to TRBJ2-1; the D call may be TRBD1 or TRBD2 (5 bases each). This CDR3 spans 16 amino acids. Between the trimmed V and J ends, which lost 0 bases and 6 bases, there was a span of 16 bases. Germline V gene lookup returns CDR1 SGHRS and CDR2 YFSETQ. The CDR3 sequence: CASSLVVGAQVNEQFF. CDR3 DNA: TGCGCCAGCAGCTTGGTGGTCGGGGCTCAGGTCAATGAGCAGTTCTTC.

This clonotype has a count of ten or more. The chain employs TRBV20-1 and TRBJ2-3, with TRBD2 matching over 11 bases. There are 17 residues in the CDR3. Germline assignment: CDR1 DFQATT and CDR2 SNEGSKA (reference sequence). J was trimmed by 3 bases and V by 4 bases; bases with no gene match: 12. The CDR3 is CSANSGGAFSGTDTQYF. CDR3 nucleotides: TGCAGTGCTAATAGCGGGGGGGCCTTTTCCGGTACAGATACGCAGTATTTT.

This clonotype was seen repeatedly, ten times or more. The chain has TRBV20-1 and TRBJ2-1; D remains unclear. Germline V gene lookup returns CDR1 DFQATT and CDR2 SNEGSKA (reference sequence). This CDR3 spans 12 amino acids. Deletions cut 3 bases from V and 6 bases from J, with 9 bases between. The CDR3 nucleotides are TGCAGTGCTAGTCCGGGTAGCAATGAGCAGTTCTTC. Translated, it gives CSASPGSNEQFF.

This chain links TRBV20-1 with TRBJ2-3; D could derive from TRBD1 or TRBD2 (5 bases each). Germline V gene sequence: CDR1 DFQATT, CDR2 SNEGSKA (reference sequence). This CDR3 spans 15 amino acids. The germline V and J ends were trimmed by 0 bases and 6 bases, with 16 bases remaining between them. CDR3 region: CSARDWTPWGDTQYF. The CDR3, as DNA: TGCAGTGCTAGAGATTGGACCCCGTGGGGGGATACGCAGTATTTT.

This clonotype was seen at least ten times. The chain is built from TRBV7-9 and TRBJ2-7, with 13 nucleotides matching TRBD2. The germline gives CDR1 SEHNR, CDR2 FQNEAQ (reference sequence). The CDR3 runs to 14 residues. After removal of 5 bases from V and 6 bases from J, the junction contained 4 bases not matched to a gene. CDR3 sequence: CASSHTSGGAEQYF. The CDR3 nucleotides read TGTGCCAGCAGCCATACTAGCGGGGGGGCCGAGCAGTACTTC.

This clonotype occurred many times. The genes are TRBV24-1 and TRBJ2-2; D assignment may be TRBD1 or TRBD2 (5 bases each). CDR3 length: 15 amino acids. The V end lost 3 bases, the J end lost 4 bases, and 11 bases lay between the germline ends. CDR1 KGHDR and CDR2 SFDVKD come from the germline V gene. The CDR3 loop reads CATSDPGPLTGELFF. The CDR3 DNA sequence: TGTGCCACCAGTGATCCGGGACCGCTCACCGGGGAGCTGTTTTTT.

This clonotype came up many times. The CDR3 reads CSARDPAEYGYTF. The DNA for the CDR3 is TGCAGTGCTAGAGATCCGGCAGAATATGGCTACACCTTC. J is TRBJ1-2 and V is TRBV20-1; D gene unclear. Between the trimmed V and J ends, which lost 0 bases and 5 bases, there was a span of 10 bases. The CDR3 is made up of 13 amino acids. Germline lookup yields CDR1 DFQATT and CDR2 SNEGSKA (reference sequence).

This clonotype was recorded at least ten times. The chain is built from TRBV5-1 and TRBJ2-7; a possible D gene is TRBD1 (5 bases). V was pared by 1 base and J by 3 bases, with 8 bases between. The germline gives CDR1 SGHRS, CDR2 YFSETQ. The CDR3 has 13 amino acids. Here the CDR3 reads CASSLQTDYEQYF. For the CDR3, the DNA is TGCGCCAGCAGCTTGCAGACAGACTACGAGCAGTACTTC.

This clonotype came up many times. The chain carries TRBV14 and TRBJ2-1; D is undetermined. The germline V gene encodes CDR1 SGHDN and CDR2 FVKESK. The CDR3 contains 13 residues. The V end lost 1 base, the J end lost 9 bases, and 10 bases lay between the germline ends. The CDR3 region is CASSQGYVSEQFF. The CDR3 nucleotides read TGTGCCAGCAGCCAAGGGTATGTAAGTGAGCAGTTCTTC.

This clonotype was picked up many times. The chain uses TRBV20-1 and TRBJ2-4; 9 nucleotides agree with TRBD2. J gave up 6 bases and V 2 bases, and 14 bases lay outside the gene matches. The CDR3 sequence is 17 residues long. The germline CDR1 and CDR2 sequences are DFQATT and SNEGSKA (reference sequence). CDR3 nucleotide sequence: TGCAGTGCTAGAACCGCTGGGACTAGCAAATTTTCAAACATTCAGTACTTC. It codes for CSARTAGTSKFSNIQYF.

This clonotype was seen many times. The chain recombines TRBV20-1 with TRBJ2-2, with TRBD2 matching over 7 bases. V was clipped by 0 bases and J by 3 bases; unmatched bases: 4. CDR1 is DFQATT, CDR2 SNEGSKA, per germline (reference sequence). There are 15 residues in the CDR3. CDR3 loop: CSARDPSGHTGELFF. In DNA form, the CDR3 reads TGCAGTGCTAGAGATCCTAGCGGACACACCGGGGAGCTGTTTTTT.

This clonotype was counted many times. J is TRBJ1-1 and V is TRBV20-1, with D possibly matching TRBD1 (5 bases). The V gene lost 5 bases and the J gene lost 5 bases, with 18 bases spanning the gap. The CDR3 has 14 residues. CDR1 is DFQATT and CDR2 is SNEGSKA in the germline V gene (reference sequence). Written as DNA, the CDR3 is TGCAGTGCTTCCAGGGCCCACCGTGGGACTGAAGCTTTCTTT. Translating it yields CSASRAHRGTEAFF.

This clonotype occurred many times. This chain joins TRBV29-1 and TRBJ1-1; D gene unclear. CDR1 and CDR2 from the germline V gene are SQVTM and ANQGSEA. This CDR3 comprises 12 residues. Trimming pared 7 bases from V and 1 base from J, leaving 10 bases between. This chain's CDR3 is CSAAPGNTEAFF. The CDR3 bases are TGCAGCGCCGCCCCAGGGAACACTGAAGCTTTCTTT.

This clonotype was seen only a few times. The chain uses TRBV7-8 and TRBJ1-6; 10 nucleotides line up with TRBD1. Losses at the gene ends were 5 bases for V and 7 bases for J; bases not matched to a gene: 8. The CDR3 consists of 16 residues. The germline CDR1 and CDR2 sequences are SGHVS and FQNEAQ. Here the CDR3 DNA reads TGTGCCAGCAGCCTCCCTCGACAGGGGGCAAATTCACCCCTCCACTTT. This encodes CASSLPRQGANSPLHF. Based on the CDR3 plus reference TRBV7-8 and TRBJ1-6, the full variable domain is GAGVSQSPRYKVAKRGQDVALRCDPISGHVSLFWYQQALGQGPEFLTYFQNEAQLDKSGLPSDRFFAERPEGSVSTLKIQRTQQEDSAVYLCASSLPRQGANSPLHFGNGTRLTVT.

This clonotype was recorded many times. V usage is TRBV24-1 and J usage is TRBJ2-3; D call uncertain. The CDR3 extends over 16 amino acids. CDR1 and CDR2 from the germline V gene are KGHDR and SFDVKD. V lost 6 bases and J 2 bases, leaving 17 bases between the germline ends. The CDR3 DNA sequence: TGTGCCACCAGTTCCAGGACGGAATCTACCACAGATACGCAGTATTTT. It specifies CATSSRTESTTDTQYF.

This clonotype was detected many times. The genes are TRBV5-1 and TRBJ2-4; 8 positions agree with TRBD2. Germline V gene sequence: CDR1 SGHRS, CDR2 YFSETQ. V lost 0 bases and J lost 8; bases outside the gene matches: 7. The CDR3 loop spans 15 amino acids. The CDR3 protein is CASSLASSGWDIQYF. For the CDR3, the DNA is TGCGCCAGCAGCTTGGCTTCTAGCGGGTGGGACATTCAGTACTTC.

This clonotype was seen a handful of times. The chain links TRBV18 to TRBJ1-1, with a weak D call TRBD1 (5 bases). V lost 5 bases, J lost 4 bases, and 17 bases lay in between. CDR3 length equals 15 residues. Germline V gene data show CDR1 as KGHSH and CDR2 as LQKENI. In nucleotides, the CDR3 is TGTGCCAGCTCAGGTGGTAGGGGCCGGAGCACTGAAGCTTTCTTT. This encodes CASSGGRGRSTEAFF.

This clonotype has only a few counts. A read error may explain this, as a much larger clone is one base away. The chain has TRBV7-9 and TRBJ2-5; D may be TRBD1 or TRBD2 (5 bases each). The CDR3 consists of 13 residues. CDR1 and CDR2 from the germline V gene are SEHNR and FQNEAQ (reference sequence). The CDR3 sequence is CASSSTGPETKYF. The CDR3 DNA follows: TGTGCCAGCAGCTCCACGGGGCCTGAGACCAAGTACTTC. The full variable domain, with the rest looked up from reference TRBV7-9 and TRBJ2-5, is DTGVSQNPRHKITKRGQNVTFRCDPISEHNRLYWYRQTLGQGPEFLTYFQNEAQLEKSRLLSDRFSAERPKGSFSTLEIQRTEQGDSAMYLCASSSTGPETKYFGPGTRLLVL.

This clonotype has at least ten counts. As DNA, the CDR3 is TGTGCCAGCAGCTGGGACAGGGGTTACAATGAGCAGTTCTTC. Its translation is CASSWDRGYNEQFF. The chain combines TRBV7-2 with TRBJ2-1, with 10 bases lining up with TRBD1. The CDR3 is 14 amino acids. Trimming removed 4 bases from V and 4 bases from J; junction bases left unmatched: 1. Looked up from germline, CDR1 is SGHTA and CDR2 is FQGNSA.

This clonotype was recorded many times. The gene calls are TRBV7-2 and TRBJ2-7; 10 positions agree with TRBD2. The CDR3 length is 15 residues. V was pared by 5 bases and J by 2 bases, with 6 bases of the junction left unmatched. In germline, CDR1 is SGHTA, CDR2 FQGNSA. The DNA for the CDR3 is TGTGCCAGCAGCCGAGGACTAGCGGCGACCTACGAGCAGTACTTC. Translating it yields CASSRGLAATYEQYF.

At least ten counts were recorded for this clonotype. The chain has TRBV20-1 and TRBJ2-1; D remains ambiguous. Between the trimmed V and J ends, which lost 5 bases and 9 bases, there was a span of 8 bases. The CDR3 consists of 10 residues. Germline-derived CDR1 and CDR2 are DFQATT and SNEGSKA (reference sequence). The CDR3 DNA reads TGCAGTGCTGGGAAGTTTGAGCAGTTCTTC. It yields the protein CSAGKFEQFF.